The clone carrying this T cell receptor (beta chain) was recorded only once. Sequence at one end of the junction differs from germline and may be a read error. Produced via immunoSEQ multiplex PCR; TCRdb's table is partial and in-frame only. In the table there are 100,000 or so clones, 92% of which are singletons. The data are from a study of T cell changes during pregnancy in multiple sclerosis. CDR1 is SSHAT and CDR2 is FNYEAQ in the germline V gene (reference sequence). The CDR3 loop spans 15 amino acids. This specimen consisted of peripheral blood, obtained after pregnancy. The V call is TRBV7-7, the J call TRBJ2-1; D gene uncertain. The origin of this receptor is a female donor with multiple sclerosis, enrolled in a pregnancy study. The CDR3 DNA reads TGTGCTAGCAGCCCCCAGACTGCCTCCTACAATGAGCAGTTCTTC. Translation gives CASSPQTASYNEQFF.